A selection of T cell receptor beta chains follows, all from one sample in a study of cytomegalovirus exposure and HLA in healthy donors. Repertoires were generated with immunoSEQ multiplex PCR, while TCRdb's copy carries only in-frame clones and drops some. This sample has 170,000 or so clones, with around 85% found just once. The sequenced sample consisted of PBMCs. The receptors derive from a man younger than 35 in good health and CMV-seropositive. CDR3s include the opening cysteine and the closing phenylalanine or tryptophan. Each record gives: CDR3 protein, CDR3 DNA, D gene, clone size, V gene, J gene. The D gene is left open where the match is weak. Clone size appears in some rows only: once, few, many, or a class for an expanded clone.

CASGRIRASGTYEQYF,TGTGCCAGCGGTCGAATCCGGGCTAGCGGGACTTACGAGCAGTACTTC,TRBD2,NA,TRBV27,TRBJ2-7
CASSQIQGAGEKLFF,TGTGCCAGCAGCCAGATACAGGGGGCCGGGGAAAAACTGTTTTTT,TRBD1,NA,TRBV5-4,TRBJ1-4
CASSARVHETQYF,TGTGCCAGCAGTGCCAGGGTCCACGAGACCCAGTACTTC,NA,once,TRBV6-1,TRBJ2-5
CAWSVPDYEQYF,TGTGCCTGGAGTGTACCAGATTACGAGCAGTACTTC,NA,NA,TRBV30,TRBJ2-7
CASSGGGRPGELFF,TGTGCCAGCAGCGGGGGAGGGAGGCCCGGGGAGCTGTTTTTT,TRBD2,NA,TRBV5-6,TRBJ2-2
CASSLGQGARETQYF,TGTGCCAGCAGCTTGGGACAGGGGGCGAGGGAGACCCAGTACTTC,TRBD1,NA,TRBV7-6,TRBJ2-5
CSGGPPDTQYF,TGCAGCGGCGGCCCCCCAGATACGCAGTATTTT,NA,few,TRBV29-1,TRBJ2-3
CASSLVGTGNTDTQYF,TGTGCCAGCAGCTTAGTAGGGACAGGAAACACAGATACGCAGTATTTT,TRBD1,NA,TRBV11-2,TRBJ2-3
CASSPTGWKGYGYTF,TGTGCCAGCAGCCCGACAGGGTGGAAGGGCTATGGCTACACCTTC,TRBD1,NA,TRBV27,TRBJ1-2
CATSTSGNTDTQYF,TGTGCCACCTCGACTAGCGGGAACACAGATACGCAGTATTTT,TRBD2,NA,TRBV11-2,TRBJ2-3
CASSSLGSVTNEKLFF,TGTGCCAGCAGCTCCCTCGGGTCAGTGACTAATGAAAAACTGTTTTTT,NA,NA,TRBV11-2,TRBJ1-4
CASSSTRGSSEQYF,TGTGCCAGCAGCTCCACGAGGGGGAGCAGCGAGCAGTACTTC,NA,NA,TRBV7-9,TRBJ2-7
CASSPHYQDRVTEAFF,TGCGCCAGCAGCCCACACTACCAGGACAGGGTCACTGAAGCTTTCTTT,TRBD1,NA,TRBV5-1,TRBJ1-1
CASSVAGVDNQPQHF,TGTGCCAGCAGCGTAGCCGGAGTCGACAATCAGCCCCAGCATTTT,NA,NA,TRBV9,TRBJ1-5
CASSETGGAASYEQYF,TGTGCCAGTAGTGAGACAGGGGGAGCGGCCTCCTACGAGCAGTACTTC,TRBD1,NA,TRBV19,TRBJ2-7
CASSPTPDYGQETQYF,TGCGCCAGCAGTCCAACCCCCGACTATGGTCAAGAGACCCAGTACTTC,NA,NA,TRBV5-1,TRBJ2-5
CAWSVHQVRRAEAFF,TGTGCCTGGAGTGTACATCAAGTGCGGCGAGCTGAAGCTTTCTTT,NA,once,TRBV30,TRBJ1-1
CASSSQELNTEAFF,TGTGCCAGCAGCTCACAGGAATTGAACACTGAAGCTTTCTTT,NA,few,TRBV5-4,TRBJ1-1
CASSMDRAGTEAFF,TGTGCCAGCAGTATGGACAGGGCTGGCACTGAAGCTTTCTTT,TRBD1,NA,TRBV27,TRBJ1-1
CASRYSSGRNEQYF,TGTGCCAGCAGATATAGTAGCGGGAGGAACGAGCAGTACTTC,TRBD2,NA,TRBV6-4,TRBJ2-7
CAWSVWRGGVSQPQHF,TGTGCCTGGAGTGTATGGCGGGGGGGGGTTTCTCAGCCCCAGCATTTT,NA,once,TRBV30,TRBJ1-5
CASRGQGASGELFF,TGTGCCAGCAGAGGACAGGGGGCATCCGGGGAGCTGTTTTTT,TRBD1,few,TRBV6-5,TRBJ2-2
CASKPGGASTEAFF,TGTGCCAGCAAACCAGGGGGCGCGAGCACTGAAGCTTTCTTT,TRBD1,NA,TRBV11-3,TRBJ1-1
CASSLEARESEQYF,TGTGCCAGCAGCTTGGAAGCCAGGGAAAGCGAGCAGTACTTC,NA,NA,TRBV5-4,TRBJ2-7
CASSYSGYTDTQYF,TGTGCCAGCAGCTATAGCGGGTACACAGATACGCAGTATTTT,TRBD2,NA,TRBV28,TRBJ2-3
CASSMGLAWEPSTDTQYF,TGTGCCAGCAGCATGGGACTAGCCTGGGAACCCAGCACAGATACGCAGTATTTT,TRBD2,NA,TRBV11-3,TRBJ2-3
CASSPPTGSETNEKLFF,TGTGCCAGCAGCCCCCCAACGGGTTCGGAAACTAATGAAAAACTGTTTTTT,NA,once,TRBV7-9,TRBJ1-4
CASSSGQALQQETQYF,TGTGCCAGCAGCTCAGGGCAGGCCCTTCAACAAGAGACCCAGTACTTC,NA,once,TRBV7-9,TRBJ2-5
CASSLTTGNTEAFF,TGTGCCAGCAGCTTAACAACAGGGAACACTGAAGCTTTCTTT,NA,few,TRBV7-9,TRBJ1-1
CASSSAPGNEKLFF,TGCGCCAGCAGCTCCGCGCCGGGAAATGAAAAACTGTTTTTT,NA,NA,TRBV5-1,TRBJ1-4
CATNPHADPYEQYF,TGTGCCACCAATCCCCATGCAGATCCCTACGAGCAGTACTTC,NA,NA,TRBV27,TRBJ2-7
CASTVTGSEKLFF,TGTGCCAGCACCGTTACGGGGTCTGAAAAACTGTTTTTT,NA,NA,TRBV11-2,TRBJ1-4
CASSGGLAGENNEQFF,TGTGCCAGCAGCGGGGGACTAGCGGGGGAAAACAATGAGCAGTTCTTC,TRBD2,NA,TRBV9,TRBJ2-1